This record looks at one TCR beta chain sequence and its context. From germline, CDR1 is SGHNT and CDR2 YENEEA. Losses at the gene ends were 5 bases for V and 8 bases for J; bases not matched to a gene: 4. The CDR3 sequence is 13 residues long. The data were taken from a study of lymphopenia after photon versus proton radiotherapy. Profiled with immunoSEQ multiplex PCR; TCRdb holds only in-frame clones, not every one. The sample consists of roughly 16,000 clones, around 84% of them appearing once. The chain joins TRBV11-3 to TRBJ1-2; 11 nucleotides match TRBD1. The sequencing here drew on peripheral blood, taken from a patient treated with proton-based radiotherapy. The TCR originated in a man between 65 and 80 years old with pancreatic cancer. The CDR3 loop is CASSPGQGEGYTF. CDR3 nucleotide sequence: TGTGCCAGCAGCCCGGGACAGGGGGAAGGCTACACCTTC.